One sample yielded the 15 T cell receptor beta chains listed below, sequenced in a study of T cells in Graves' hyperthyroidism and ophthalmopathy. Template material for amplifying TCR beta CDR3 regions consisted of RNA transcripts. A set of HTBI primers served as the primers for a first-round RT-PCR of the TCR CDR3. MiXCR, run by TCRdb on the multiplex PCR reads, gives a single entry per CDR3 protein. Seen here are hundreds of thousands of distinct CDR3 sequences, around 15% observed once, and the top ten hold about 10%. Sequencing input: blood. These receptor sequences come from a young woman with Graves' hyperthyroidism.

This clonotype has a count of ten or more. This chain connects TRBV7-9 to TRBJ1-1; D unclear. Per germline, CDR1 SEHNR and CDR2 FQNEAQ (reference sequence). The length of the CDR3 is 14 residues. Trimming took 5 bases from V and 11 from J, leaving 21 bases between them. The CDR3 DNA sequence: TGTGCCAGCAGCCCCGCGGCCCGACAATCCTACGCTTTCTTT. This sequence encodes CASSPAARQSYAFF.

This clonotype turned up a few times. This chain connects TRBV7-9 to TRBJ1-3; D is ambiguous. The CDR3 is 17 residues long. CDR1 and CDR2 from the germline V gene are SEHNR and FQNEAQ (reference sequence). Trimming shortened V by 4 bases and J by 2 bases, and 18 bases separated the two germline ends. CDR3 loop: CASSSGQSRAPGNTIYF. The CDR3 coding sequence is TGTGCCAGCAGCTCGGGTCAATCAAGGGCCCCTGGAAACACCATATATTTT. Looking up the rest from reference TRBV7-9 and TRBJ1-3 gives the full variable domain: DTGVSQNPRHKITKRGQNVTFRCDPISEHNRLYWYRQTLGQGPEFLTYFQNEAQLEKSRLLSDRFSAERPKGSFSTLEIQRTEQGDSAMYLCASSSGQSRAPGNTIYFGEGSWLTVV.

This clonotype was counted a few times. V is TRBV2 and J is TRBJ1-5; D is possibly TRBD1 (5 bases). Per germline, CDR1 SNHLY and CDR2 FYNNEI. The CDR3 has 15 residues. Trimming cost V 2 bases and J 5 bases, with 13 bases left between them. CDR3 in DNA: TGTGCCAGCAGTGAAACGGGCAGGGAAGATCAGCCCCAGCATTTT. Translating it yields CASSETGREDQPQHF.

This clonotype came up many times. This chain connects TRBV20-1 to TRBJ2-1; no clear D gene. Germline loops: CDR1 DFQATT, CDR2 SNEGSKA (reference sequence). The V end lost 8 bases, the J end lost 2 bases, and 13 bases lay between the germline ends. The CDR3 is 13 amino acids. DNA for the CDR3: TGCAGTAAAGAGAGCGCCGCCTACAATGAGCAGTTCTTC. This gives the protein CSKESAAYNEQFF.

This clonotype occurred many times. The rearrangement links TRBV7-2 to TRBJ2-3; no clear D gene. Trimming left V 5 bases short and J 0 bases short, with 18 bases between. The CDR3 has 17 amino acids. Per the germline V gene, CDR1 is SGHTA and CDR2 is FQGNSA. For the CDR3, the DNA is TGTGCCAGCAGCCGCCGGAAAGGGCCCTTTAGCACAGATACGCAGTATTTT. Translation: CASSRRKGPFSTDTQYF.

The chain joins TRBV28 to TRBJ2-7, with 8 bases that match TRBD1. The germline CDR1 and CDR2 sequences are MDHEN and SYDVKM. With 2 bases clipped from V and 1 base from J, the junction kept 4 bases outside the gene matches. This CDR3 region has 15 residues. CDR3 amino acids: CASSLNQGASYEQYF. CDR3 coding DNA: TGTGCCAGCAGTTTAAATCAGGGGGCTTCCTACGAGCAGTACTTC.

This clonotype came up many times. The chain recombines TRBV27 with TRBJ2-2; D not certain. The germline CDR1 and CDR2 sequences are MNHEY and SMNVEV (reference sequence). The length of the CDR3 is 17 residues. V dropped 5 bases and J dropped 0 bases, with 16 bases sitting between them. DNA for the CDR3: TGTGCCAGCAGTGATGCCGCAGATTTCACGAACACCGGGGAGCTGTTTTTT. This translates into CASSDAADFTNTGELFF.

This clonotype was found many times. The CDR3 nucleotides read TGTGCCTGGAGGGCTGAATTAGCGGGAAGCTCCTACGAGCAGTACTTC. Amino acids: CAWRAELAGSSYEQYF. This rearrangement joins TRBV30 to TRBJ2-7; 8 bases agree with TRBD2. Germline trimming cut 3 bases from V and 0 bases from J; bases unmatched to any gene: 10. This CDR3 has 16 amino acids. The germline V gene has CDR1 GTSNPN and CDR2 SVGIG (reference sequence).

CDR3 bases: TGTGCCAGCAGTGATGGGACTAGCCTATACAATGAGCAGTTCTTC. It codes for CASSDGTSLYNEQFF. This chain joins TRBV9 and TRBJ2-1, with 9 bases lining up with TRBD2. V trimming: 5 bases; J trimming: 4 bases; junction bases outside the gene matches: 7. This CDR3 contains 15 residues. Germline assignment: CDR1 SGDLS and CDR2 YYNGEE. The full variable domain, its missing parts supplied by reference TRBV9 and TRBJ2-1, is DSGVTQTPKHLITATGQRVTLRCSPRSGDLSVYWYQQSLDQGLQFLIQYYNGEERAKGNILERFSAQQFPDLHSELNLSSLELGDSALYFCASSDGTSLYNEQFFGPGTRLTVL.

At least ten counts were recorded for this clonotype. This chain uses TRBV6-1 with TRBJ1-4, with 7 positions matching TRBD1. Germline V gives CDR1 MNHNS, CDR2 SASEGT. Trimming took 6 bases from V and 4 from J; bases not matched to a gene: 2. The CDR3 consists of 13 residues. CDR3 protein: CASSGTVNEKLFF. CDR3 in DNA: TGTGCCAGCAGCGGGACAGTTAATGAAAAACTGTTTTTT.

This clonotype was observed many times. This chain uses TRBV28 with TRBJ2-7; 9 bases agree with TRBD1. The V gene end was trimmed by 6 bases and the J gene end by 2 bases; junction bases not matched to a gene: 5. The CDR3 is 14 residues long. Germline CDR1 and CDR2: MDHEN and SYDVKM. The CDR3 region has the DNA TGTGCCAGCAGACGGGACAGGGTCGCCTACGAGCAGTACTTC. Translation: CASRRDRVAYEQYF.

This clonotype was seen at least ten times. This chain connects TRBV20-1 to TRBJ2-7, with D tentatively TRBD2 (6 bases). Trimming cost V 2 bases and J 4 bases, with 12 bases left between them. The length of the CDR3 is 13 residues. The germline V gene encodes CDR1 DFQATT and CDR2 SNEGSKA (reference sequence). The chain's CDR3 is CSARIAETYEQYF. The DNA of the CDR3 is TGCAGTGCTAGAATAGCGGAGACTTACGAGCAGTACTTC.

This clonotype was counted only a few times. The CDR3 spells CASSQGVTGNSYNEQFF. DNA of the CDR3: TGCGCCAGCAGCCAAGGAGTGACGGGGAACTCCTACAATGAGCAGTTCTTC. The chain joins TRBV4-1 to TRBJ2-1; tentatively, D is TRBD2 (5 bases). The CDR3 length is 17 residues. Looked up from germline, CDR1 is MGHRA and CDR2 is YSYEKL. Trimming took 1 base from V and 0 from J, leaving 13 bases between them.

V usage is TRBV25-1 and J usage is TRBJ2-7, with 7 bases lining up with TRBD2. Germline V CDR1 and CDR2: MGHDK, SYGVNS. V was pared by 3 bases and J by 3 bases, with 2 bases of the junction left unmatched. The CDR3 has 13 residues. In DNA form, the CDR3 reads TGTGCCAGCAGTGAGGAGCGGGGCTACGAGCAGTACTTC. Translation: CASSEERGYEQYF.

The V and J genes are TRBV19 and TRBJ2-2, with 7 bases lining up with TRBD2. Germline-derived CDR1 and CDR2 are LNHDA and SQIVND (reference sequence). This CDR3 spans 15 amino acids. With 8 bases clipped from V and 1 base from J, the junction kept 7 bases outside the gene matches. CDR3 coding DNA: TGTGCCAGTGGCGTGGCTAGCGGGAACACCGGGGAGCTGTTTTTT. Translation: CASGVASGNTGELFF.